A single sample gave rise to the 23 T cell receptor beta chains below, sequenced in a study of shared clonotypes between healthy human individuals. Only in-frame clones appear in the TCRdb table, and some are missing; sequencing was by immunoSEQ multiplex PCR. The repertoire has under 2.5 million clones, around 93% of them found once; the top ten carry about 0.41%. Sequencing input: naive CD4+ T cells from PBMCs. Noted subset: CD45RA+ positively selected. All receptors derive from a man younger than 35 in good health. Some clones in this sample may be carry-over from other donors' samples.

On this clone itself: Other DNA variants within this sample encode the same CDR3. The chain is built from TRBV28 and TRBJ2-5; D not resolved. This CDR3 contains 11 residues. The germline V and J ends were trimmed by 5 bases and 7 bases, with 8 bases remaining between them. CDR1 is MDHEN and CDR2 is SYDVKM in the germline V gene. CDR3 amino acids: CASSLGGTQYF. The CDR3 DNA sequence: TGTGCCAGCAGTCTAGGTGGGACCCAGTACTTC.

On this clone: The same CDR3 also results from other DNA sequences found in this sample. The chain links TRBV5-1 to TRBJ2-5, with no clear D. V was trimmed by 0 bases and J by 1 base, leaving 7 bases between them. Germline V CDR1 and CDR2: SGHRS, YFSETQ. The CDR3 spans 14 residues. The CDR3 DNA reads TGCGCCAGCAGCTTGGGAGGTACCCAAGAGACCCAGTACTTC. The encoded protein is CASSLGGTQETQYF.

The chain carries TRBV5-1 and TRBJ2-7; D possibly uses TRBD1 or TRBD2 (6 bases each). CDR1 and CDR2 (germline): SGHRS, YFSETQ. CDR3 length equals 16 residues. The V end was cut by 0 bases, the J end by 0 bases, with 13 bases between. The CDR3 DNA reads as TGCGCCAGCAGCTTGGTCGTGGGGGGCCCCTCCTACGAGCAGTACTTC. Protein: CASSLVVGGPSYEQYF. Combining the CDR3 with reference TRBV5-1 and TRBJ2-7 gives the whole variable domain KAGVTQTPRYLIKTRGQQVTLSCSPISGHRSVSWYQQTPGQGLQFLFEYFSETQRNKGNFPGRFSGRQFSNSRSEMNVSTLELGDSALYLCASSLVVGGPSYEQYFGPGTRLTVT.

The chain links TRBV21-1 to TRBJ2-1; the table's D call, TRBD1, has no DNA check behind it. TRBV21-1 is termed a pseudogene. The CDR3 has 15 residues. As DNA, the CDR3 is TGTGCCAGGAGGGGCAGGGGGAACCCCCTCGATGAGCAGTTCTTC. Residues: CARRGRGNPLDEQFF.

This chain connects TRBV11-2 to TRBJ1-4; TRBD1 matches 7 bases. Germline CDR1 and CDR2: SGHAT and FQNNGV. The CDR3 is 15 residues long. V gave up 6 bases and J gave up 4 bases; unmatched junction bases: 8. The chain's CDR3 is CASSSTGTVNEKLFF. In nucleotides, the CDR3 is TGTGCCAGCAGTTCCACCGGGACAGTTAATGAAAAACTGTTTTTT.

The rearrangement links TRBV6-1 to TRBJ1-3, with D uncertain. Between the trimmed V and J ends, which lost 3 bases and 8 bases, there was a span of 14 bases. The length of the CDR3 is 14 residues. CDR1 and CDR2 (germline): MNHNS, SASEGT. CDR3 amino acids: CASSELGEKYTIYF. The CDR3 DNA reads TGTGCCAGCAGTGAGTTAGGAGAAAAGTACACCATATATTTT.

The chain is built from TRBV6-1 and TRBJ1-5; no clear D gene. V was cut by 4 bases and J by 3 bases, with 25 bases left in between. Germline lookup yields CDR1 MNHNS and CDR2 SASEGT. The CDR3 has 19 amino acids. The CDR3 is CASSAKSVEASWTNQPQHF. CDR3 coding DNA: TGTGCCAGCAGTGCGAAGTCCGTTGAGGCATCTTGGACCAATCAGCCCCAGCATTTT.

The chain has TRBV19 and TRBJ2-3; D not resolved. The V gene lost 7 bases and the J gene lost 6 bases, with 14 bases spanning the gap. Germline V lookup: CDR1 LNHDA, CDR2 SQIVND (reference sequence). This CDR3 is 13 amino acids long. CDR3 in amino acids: CASKSEGRDTQYF. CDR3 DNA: TGTGCCAGTAAAAGTGAAGGACGGGATACGCAGTATTTT.

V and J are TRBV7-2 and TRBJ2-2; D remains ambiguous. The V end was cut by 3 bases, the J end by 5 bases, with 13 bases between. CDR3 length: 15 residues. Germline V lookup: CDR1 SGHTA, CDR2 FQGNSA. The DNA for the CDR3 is TGTGCCAGCAGCTTGAGACCCGCCCCGACCGGGGAGCTGTTTTTT. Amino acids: CASSLRPAPTGELFF.

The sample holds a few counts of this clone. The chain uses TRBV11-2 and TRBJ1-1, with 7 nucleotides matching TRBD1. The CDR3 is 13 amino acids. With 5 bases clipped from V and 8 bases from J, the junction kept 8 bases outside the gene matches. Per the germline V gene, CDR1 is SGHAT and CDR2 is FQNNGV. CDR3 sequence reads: CASSAYRRGEAFF. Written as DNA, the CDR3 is TGTGCCAGCAGCGCCTACCGCAGGGGGGAAGCTTTCTTT.

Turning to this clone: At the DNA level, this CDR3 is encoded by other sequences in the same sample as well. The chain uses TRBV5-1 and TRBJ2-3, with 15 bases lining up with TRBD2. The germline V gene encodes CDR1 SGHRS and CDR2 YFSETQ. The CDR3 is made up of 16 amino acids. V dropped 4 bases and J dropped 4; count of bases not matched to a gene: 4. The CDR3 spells CASSPGLAGGPDTQYF. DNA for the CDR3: TGCGCCAGCAGCCCCGGACTAGCGGGAGGGCCAGATACGCAGTATTTT.

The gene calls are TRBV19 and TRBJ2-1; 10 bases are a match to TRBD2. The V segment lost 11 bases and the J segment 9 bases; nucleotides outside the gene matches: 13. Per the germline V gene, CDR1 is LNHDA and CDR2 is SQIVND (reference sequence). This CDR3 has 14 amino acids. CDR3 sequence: CAVKGASGRGEQFF. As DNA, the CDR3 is TGTGCCGTTAAGGGGGCTAGCGGGAGAGGTGAGCAGTTCTTC.

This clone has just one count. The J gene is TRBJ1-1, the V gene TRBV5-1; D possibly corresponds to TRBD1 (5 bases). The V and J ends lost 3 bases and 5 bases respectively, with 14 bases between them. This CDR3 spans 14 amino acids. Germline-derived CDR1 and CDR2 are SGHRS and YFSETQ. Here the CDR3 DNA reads TGCGCCAGCAGCTCGCCCGGGGGTAAAACTGAAGCTTTCTTT. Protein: CASSSPGGKTEAFF.

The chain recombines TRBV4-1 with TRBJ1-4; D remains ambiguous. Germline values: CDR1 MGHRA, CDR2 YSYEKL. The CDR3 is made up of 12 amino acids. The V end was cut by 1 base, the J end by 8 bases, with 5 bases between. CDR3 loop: CASSQVTEKLFF. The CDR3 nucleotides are TGCGCCAGCAGCCAAGTGACCGAAAAACTGTTTTTT.

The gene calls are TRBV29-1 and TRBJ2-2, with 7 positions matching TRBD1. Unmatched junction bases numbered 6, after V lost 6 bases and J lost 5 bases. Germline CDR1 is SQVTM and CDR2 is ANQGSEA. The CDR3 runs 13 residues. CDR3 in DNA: TGCAGCGTACACAGGGGCTGGACCGGGGAGCTGTTTTTT. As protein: CSVHRGWTGELFF.

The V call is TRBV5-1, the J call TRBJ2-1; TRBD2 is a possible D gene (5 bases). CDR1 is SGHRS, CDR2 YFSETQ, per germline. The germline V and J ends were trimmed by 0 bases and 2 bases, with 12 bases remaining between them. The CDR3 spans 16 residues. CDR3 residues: CASSLAVGVTYNEQFF. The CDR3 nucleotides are TGCGCCAGCAGCTTGGCGGTCGGGGTTACCTACAATGAGCAGTTCTTC. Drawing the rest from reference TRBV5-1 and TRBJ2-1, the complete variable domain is KAGVTQTPRYLIKTRGQQVTLSCSPISGHRSVSWYQQTPGQGLQFLFEYFSETQRNKGNFPGRFSGRQFSNSRSEMNVSTLELGDSALYLCASSLAVGVTYNEQFFGPGTRLTVL.

CDR3 in DNA: TGTGCCTGGATAGGCCAGGGGGCGTATGGGGCCAACGTCCTGACTTTC. Translated: CAWIGQGAYGANVLTF. The genes are TRBV30 and TRBJ2-6; 8 bases agree with TRBD1. Germline values: CDR1 GTSNPN, CDR2 SVGIG (reference sequence). With 4 bases clipped from V and 3 bases from J, the junction kept 8 bases outside the gene matches. CDR3 length: 16 residues.

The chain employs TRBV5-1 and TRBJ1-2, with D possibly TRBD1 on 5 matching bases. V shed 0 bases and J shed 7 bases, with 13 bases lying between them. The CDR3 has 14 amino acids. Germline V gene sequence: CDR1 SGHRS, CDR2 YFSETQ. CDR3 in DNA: TGCGCCAGCAGCTTGGAAGGGACTACACCTGGCTACACCTTC. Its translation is CASSLEGTTPGYTF.

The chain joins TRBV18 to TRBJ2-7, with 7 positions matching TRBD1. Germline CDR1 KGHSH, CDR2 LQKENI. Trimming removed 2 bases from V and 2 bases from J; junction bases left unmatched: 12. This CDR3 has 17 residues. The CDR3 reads CASSPIEQGFGAYEQYF. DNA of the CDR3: TGTGCCAGCTCACCAATTGAACAGGGGTTTGGGGCCTACGAGCAGTACTTC.

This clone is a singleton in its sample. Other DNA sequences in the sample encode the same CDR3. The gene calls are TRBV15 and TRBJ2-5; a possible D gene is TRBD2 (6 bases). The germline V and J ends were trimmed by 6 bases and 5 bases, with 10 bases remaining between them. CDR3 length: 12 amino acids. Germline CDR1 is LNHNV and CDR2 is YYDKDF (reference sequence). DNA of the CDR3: TGTGCCACCAGTCGAGGGAGGGAGACCCAGTACTTC. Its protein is CATSRGRETQYF. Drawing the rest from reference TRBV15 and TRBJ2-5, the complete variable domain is DAMVIQNPRYQVTQFGKPVTLSCSQTLNHNVMYWYQQKSSQAPKLLFHYYDKDFNNEADTPDNFQSRRPNTSFCFLDIRSPGLGDTAMYLCATSRGRETQYFGPGTRLLVL.

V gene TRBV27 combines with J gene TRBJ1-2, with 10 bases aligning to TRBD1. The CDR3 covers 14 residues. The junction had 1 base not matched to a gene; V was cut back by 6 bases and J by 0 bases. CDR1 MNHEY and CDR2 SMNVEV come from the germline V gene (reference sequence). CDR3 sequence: CASRGQGSNYGYTF. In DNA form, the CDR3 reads TGTGCCAGCAGGGGACAGGGGTCTAACTATGGCTACACCTTC.

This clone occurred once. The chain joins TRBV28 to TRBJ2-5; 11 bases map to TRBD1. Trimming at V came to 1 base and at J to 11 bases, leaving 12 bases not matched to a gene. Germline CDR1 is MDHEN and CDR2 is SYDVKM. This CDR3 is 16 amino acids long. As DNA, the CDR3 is TGTGCCAGCAGTTTATTACCCGGACAGGGGGCAGGGGAGCAGTACTTC. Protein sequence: CASSLLPGQGAGEQYF.

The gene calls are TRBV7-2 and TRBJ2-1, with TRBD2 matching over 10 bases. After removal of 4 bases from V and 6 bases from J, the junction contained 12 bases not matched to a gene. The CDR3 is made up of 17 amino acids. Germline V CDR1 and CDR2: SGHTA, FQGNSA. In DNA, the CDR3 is TGTGCCAGCAGCTCCTCAAAGCGGGAGGGCCAGGGCAATGAGCAGTTCTTC. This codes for CASSSSKREGQGNEQFF.